This T cell receptor (beta chain) was documented in a study of cytomegalovirus exposure and HLA in healthy donors. Study findings and constraints: Later analysis associated a missense DCLRE1C variant with TCR beta V- and J-gene trimming.

PCR primers comprised 60 Vbeta and 13 Jbeta primers. Assay: immunoSEQ multiplex PCR; the TCRdb copy retains only in-frame clones and omits some. This table has about 70,000 clones, about 67% appearing once. Turning to this clone: Antigen specificity is unknown.

Germline lookup yields CDR1 MRHNA and CDR2 SNTAGT. The CDR3 extends over 14 amino acids. Trimming left V 5 bases short and J 8 bases short, with 16 bases between. The TCR comes from a human donor in good health. The sequenced sample was PBMCs. J is TRBJ2-1 and V is TRBV6-4, with TRBD2 as a possible D gene (6 bases). This CDR3 reads CASSPMRGADEQFF. CDR3 DNA: TGTGCCAGCAGTCCAATGCGGGGAGCGGATGAGCAGTTCTTC.